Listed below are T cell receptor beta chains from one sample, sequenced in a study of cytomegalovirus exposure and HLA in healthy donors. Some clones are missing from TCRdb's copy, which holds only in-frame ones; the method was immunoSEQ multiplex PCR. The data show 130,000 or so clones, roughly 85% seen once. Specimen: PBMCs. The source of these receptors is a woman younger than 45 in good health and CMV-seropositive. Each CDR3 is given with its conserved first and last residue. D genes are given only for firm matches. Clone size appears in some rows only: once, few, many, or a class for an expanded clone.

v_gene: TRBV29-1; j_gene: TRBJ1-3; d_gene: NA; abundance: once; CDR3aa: CSVVTPGSGNTIYF; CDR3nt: TGCAGCGTTGTAACCCCCGGGTCTGGAAACACCATATATTTT
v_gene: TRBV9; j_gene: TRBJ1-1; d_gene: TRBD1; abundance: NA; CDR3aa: CASSVDRGETEAFF; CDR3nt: TGTGCCAGCAGCGTGGACAGGGGGGAGACTGAAGCTTTCTTT
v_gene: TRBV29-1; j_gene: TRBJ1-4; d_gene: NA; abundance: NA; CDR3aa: CSVEDPGYNEKLFF; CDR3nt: TGCAGCGTTGAAGACCCAGGTTATAATGAAAAACTGTTTTTT
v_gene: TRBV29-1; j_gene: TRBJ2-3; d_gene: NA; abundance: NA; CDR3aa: CSVDLGLSTDTQYF; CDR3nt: TGCAGCGTTGACCTCGGACTTAGCACAGATACGCAGTATTTT
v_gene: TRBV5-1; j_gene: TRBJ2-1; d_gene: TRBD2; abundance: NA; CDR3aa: CASSLRGGFNEQFF; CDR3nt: TGCGCCAGCAGCTTGCGCGGGGGGTTTAATGAGCAGTTCTTC
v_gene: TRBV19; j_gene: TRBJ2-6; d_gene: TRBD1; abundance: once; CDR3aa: CASRPRDSEFVLTF; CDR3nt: TGTGCCAGTAGGCCCCGGGACAGCGAATTCGTCCTGACTTTC
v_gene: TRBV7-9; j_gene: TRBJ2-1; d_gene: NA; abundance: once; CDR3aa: CASSFGTSHWQFF; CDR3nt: TGTGCCAGCAGCTTCGGGACTTCCCATTGGCAGTTCTTC
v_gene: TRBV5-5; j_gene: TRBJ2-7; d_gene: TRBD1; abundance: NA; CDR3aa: CASSLGQGVLRYEQYF; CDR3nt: TGTGCCAGCAGCTTGGGGCAGGGGGTTCTTAGATACGAGCAGTACTTC
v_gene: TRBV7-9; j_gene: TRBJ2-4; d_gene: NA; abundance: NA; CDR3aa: CASSPLENIQYF; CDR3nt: TGTGCCAGCAGCCCCCTAGAGAACATTCAGTACTTC
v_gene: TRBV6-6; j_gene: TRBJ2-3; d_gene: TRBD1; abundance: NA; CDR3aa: CASSYLRGQADTQYF; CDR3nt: TGTGCCAGCAGTTATTTGAGGGGGCAGGCAGATACGCAGTATTTT
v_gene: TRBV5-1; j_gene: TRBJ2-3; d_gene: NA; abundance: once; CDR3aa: CASSLWRAGMDTQYF; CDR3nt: TGCGCCAGCAGCCTCTGGAGGGCGGGAATGGATACGCAGTATTTT
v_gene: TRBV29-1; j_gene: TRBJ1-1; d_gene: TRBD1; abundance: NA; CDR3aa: CSSRDRGQVEAFF; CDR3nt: TGCAGCTCCCGGGACAGGGGGCAAGTTGAAGCTTTCTTT
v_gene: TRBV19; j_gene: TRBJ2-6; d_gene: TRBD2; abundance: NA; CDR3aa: CASAGRGGAGANVLTF; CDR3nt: TGTGCCAGCGCGGGCCGGGGGGGGGCTGGGGCCAACGTCCTGACTTTC
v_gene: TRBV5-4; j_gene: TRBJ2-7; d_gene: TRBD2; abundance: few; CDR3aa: CASSLARLAGTNEQYF; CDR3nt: TGTGCCAGCAGCTTGGCCCGACTAGCGGGGACCAACGAGCAGTACTTC
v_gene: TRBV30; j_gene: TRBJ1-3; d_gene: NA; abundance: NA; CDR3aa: CALRQTGNTIYF; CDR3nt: TGTGCCTTGCGACAGACTGGAAACACCATATATTTT
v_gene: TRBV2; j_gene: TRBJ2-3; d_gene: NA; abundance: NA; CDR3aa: CASSAQRGVTDTQYF; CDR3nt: TGTGCCAGCAGCGCACAACGGGGAGTCACAGATACGCAGTATTTT